This T cell receptor (beta chain) was recovered during a study of cytomegalovirus exposure and HLA in healthy donors. With 60 Vbeta and 13 Jbeta primers, the PCR was carried out. Assay used: immunoSEQ multiplex PCR; TCRdb lists only in-frame clones, some missing. The top ten hold around 3% of the sample, which has roughly 150,000 clones, approximately 80% seen once. Broader study findings: Later examination showed HLA-associated TCR beta chains had greater clonal expansion than equally common others. Excluded: some indistinguishable V segments such as TRBV6-2 and TRBV6-3. An analysis that came later showed most CMV-associated TCR beta chains appearing HLA-restricted.

With regard to this clone: Its target is unknown.

In germline, CDR1 is SGHDT, CDR2 YYEEEE. Trimming stripped 0 bases from V and 2 bases from J, with 11 bases between. The CDR3 spans 16 residues. The sequence derives from a male donor in good health and CMV-seronegative. The chain carries TRBV5-6 and TRBJ1-4; D is perhaps TRBD1 (5 bases). The sequenced material came from PBMCs. This chain's CDR3 is CASSLGRGFTNEKLFF. In nucleotides, the CDR3 is TGTGCCAGCAGCTTGGGAAGGGGCTTCACTAATGAAAAACTGTTTTTT.